The next 21 T cell receptor beta chains were all read from a single sample in a study of radiation and T cells in renal cell carcinoma. Time point specified: baseline pretreatment blood. Treatment here: 15 Gy SBRT to primary tumor, nephrectomy 4 weeks later. TCRdb's table, derived via immunoSEQ multiplex PCR, lists solely in-frame clones and lacks some. Seen here are about 140,000 clones, 83% observed once, and the top ten hold approximately 24%. The sample in question was blood, obtained from a patient whose treatment included radiotherapy and nephrectomy. All receptors come from a woman aged 45-65 years with renal cell carcinoma.

V gene TRBV10-3 combines with J gene TRBJ1-4; D is perhaps TRBD1 (5 bases). The CDR3 spans 15 residues. Trimming removed 11 bases from V and 8 bases from J, with 24 bases in between. Germline values: CDR1 ENHRY, CDR2 SYGVKD. The CDR3 loop reads CASGGMGDRDEKLFF. Here the CDR3 DNA reads TGTGCCTCAGGAGGAATGGGGGACCGAGACGAAAAACTGTTTTTT.

In DNA form, the CDR3 reads TGTGCCAGCAGTTACTCGATCGGAAGGAGTAACACTGAAGCTTTCTTT. Translation gives CASSYSIGRSNTEAFF. The rearrangement joins TRBV6-5 to TRBJ1-1; D is undetermined. V lost 0 bases and J lost 2, with 13 bases in between. CDR3 length equals 16 residues. CDR1 MNHEY and CDR2 SVGAGI come from the germline V gene.

This CDR3 is CASSSQPTGTGLSYEQYF. As DNA, the CDR3 is TGCGCCAGCAGCTCCCAACCCACCGGGACAGGACTCTCCTACGAGCAGTACTTC. V is TRBV5-1 and J is TRBJ2-7; TRBD1 agrees at 8 bases. This CDR3 region has 18 residues. In germline, CDR1 is SGHRS, CDR2 YFSETQ. Trimming at V came to 3 bases and at J to 0 bases, leaving 14 bases not matched to a gene.

This sequence joins TRBV5-1 and TRBJ2-7; no clear D. V was trimmed by 4 bases and J by 3 bases, leaving 11 bases between them. This CDR3 is built from 13 residues. CDR1 is SGHRS, CDR2 YFSETQ, per germline. Here the CDR3 DNA reads TGCGCCAGCAGCCAAGCCCGAGACTACGAGCAGTACTTC. Its protein product is CASSQARDYEQYF.

The J gene is TRBJ2-7, the V gene TRBV5-1, with a tentative D call TRBD1 (6 bases). CDR1 is SGHRS, CDR2 YFSETQ, per germline. Trimming pared 1 base from V and 0 bases from J, leaving 11 bases between. The CDR3 is 15 residues long. The CDR3 protein is CASSLLQGGSYEQYF. The CDR3 nucleotides read TGCGCCAGCAGCTTGTTACAGGGCGGCTCCTACGAGCAGTACTTC. Full variable domain (outside the CDR3, taken from reference TRBV5-1 and TRBJ2-7): KAGVTQTPRYLIKTRGQQVTLSCSPISGHRSVSWYQQTPGQGLQFLFEYFSETQRNKGNFPGRFSGRQFSNSRSEMNVSTLELGDSALYLCASSLLQGGSYEQYFGPGTRLTVT.

The rearrangement uses TRBV14 and TRBJ2-5, with D unclear. V lost 1 base and J 4 bases, leaving 7 bases between the germline ends. The CDR3 extends over 13 amino acids. Germline loops: CDR1 SGHDN, CDR2 FVKESK. CDR3 sequence reads: CASSQGVLETQYF. The DNA of the CDR3 is TGTGCCAGCAGCCAAGGGGTCTTAGAGACCCAGTACTTC.

The chain links TRBV19 to TRBJ1-2; 8 bases match TRBD1. The germline CDR1 and CDR2 sequences are LNHDA and SQIVND (reference sequence). V shed 7 bases, J shed 4 bases, and the junction held 11 bases outside the gene matches. The CDR3 is 15 residues long. Here the CDR3 DNA reads TGTGCCAGTACCCCTACGACAGGGGTGGTCTATGGCTACACCTTC. Its translation is CASTPTTGVVYGYTF. The variable domain in full, completed from reference TRBV19 and TRBJ1-2, reads DGGITQSPKYLFRKEGQNVTLSCEQNLNHDAMYWYRQDPGQGLRLIYYSQIVNDFQKGDIAEGYSVSREKKESFPLTVTSAQKNPTAFYLCASTPTTGVVYGYTFGSGTRLTVV.

The chain carries TRBV14 and TRBJ2-3; D remains unclear. CDR1 SGHDN and CDR2 FVKESK come from the germline V gene. With 0 bases removed from V and 6 bases from J, the gap between germline ends came to 7 bases. The CDR3 sequence is 13 residues long. Here the CDR3 reads CASSQDPRDTQYF. For the CDR3, the DNA is TGTGCCAGCAGCCAAGACCCTAGGGATACGCAGTATTTT.

This clone occurred a few times. The sample contains more than one DNA sequence encoding this CDR3. This chain uses TRBV7-2 with TRBJ1-5; a possible D gene is TRBD1 (6 bases). The CDR3 consists of 13 residues. Germline loops: CDR1 SGHTA, CDR2 FQGNSA. V was pared by 1 base and J by 5 bases, with 6 bases between. CDR3 in amino acids: CASSLDRDQPQHF. CDR3 in DNA: TGTGCCAGCAGCTTAGACAGGGATCAGCCCCAGCATTTT.

The V gene is TRBV7-2, the J gene TRBJ2-7, with 12 bases aligning to TRBD2. Unmatched junction bases numbered 10, after V lost 5 bases and J lost 2 bases. The CDR3 extends over 17 amino acids. Germline assignment: CDR1 SGHTA and CDR2 FQGNSA. CDR3 DNA: TGTGCCAGCAGCCTCAGGACTAGCGGGATCGTCCCCTACGAGCAGTACTTC. Translating it yields CASSLRTSGIVPYEQYF.

The chain uses TRBV25-1 and TRBJ1-6, with no clear D. V gave up 4 bases and J gave up 5 bases, with 3 bases separating them. CDR3 length: 12 amino acids. The germline CDR1 and CDR2 sequences are MGHDK and SYGVNS. CDR3 in DNA: TGTGCCAGCAGTGTCCATAATTCACCCCTCCACTTT. Protein sequence: CASSVHNSPLHF.

This clone was found once. The rearrangement links TRBV30 to TRBJ1-5, with 8 nucleotides matching TRBD1. This CDR3 has 14 residues. V lost 3 bases, J lost 6 bases, and 7 bases stayed unmatched. CDR1 is GTSNPN and CDR2 is SVGIG in the germline V gene (reference sequence). CDR3 DNA: TGTGCCTGGAGAACACAGGGGGTGAGTCAGCCCCAGCATTTT. This gives the protein CAWRTQGVSQPQHF.

The V call is TRBV9, the J call TRBJ2-5; TRBD1 matches at 9 bases. The CDR3 extends over 15 amino acids. Losses at the gene ends were 4 bases for V and 5 bases for J; bases not matched to a gene: 9. Germline CDR1 is SGDLS and CDR2 is YYNGEE. This chain's CDR3 is CASSIGTGLGETQYF. DNA of the CDR3: TGTGCCAGCAGCATAGGGACAGGGCTTGGTGAGACCCAGTACTTC.

The chain carries TRBV29-1 and TRBJ2-3; TRBD1 agrees at 7 bases. Germline V gene lookup returns CDR1 SQVTM and CDR2 ANQGSEA. The junction had 7 bases not matched to a gene; V was cut back by 5 bases and J by 2 bases. CDR3 length: 14 amino acids. The chain's CDR3 is CSVNRQGYTDTQYF. The CDR3 DNA is TGCAGCGTTAACCGACAGGGCTACACAGATACGCAGTATTTT.

The rearrangement uses TRBV18 and TRBJ2-7; TRBD2 matches 9 bases. This CDR3 spans 15 amino acids. CDR1 and CDR2 (germline): KGHSH, LQKENI. V trimming: 6 bases; J trimming: 4 bases; junction bases outside the gene matches: 10. DNA of the CDR3: TGTGCCAGCTCCCTGGTAGCGGGAGCCTTTTACGAGCAGTACTTC. Its protein is CASSLVAGAFYEQYF.

The chain recombines TRBV19 with TRBJ1-2; TRBD1 aligns across 9 bases. Trimming removed 5 bases from V and 5 bases from J; junction bases left unmatched: 9. The CDR3 totals 15 residues. Germline CDR1 and CDR2: LNHDA and SQIVND (reference sequence). The CDR3 loop is CASSPQGAWLYGYTF. CDR3 DNA: TGTGCCAGTAGTCCACAGGGGGCTTGGCTTTATGGCTACACCTTC.

This rearrangement joins TRBV27 to TRBJ2-7; no definite D call. The CDR3 is made up of 14 amino acids. CDR1 MNHEY and CDR2 SMNVEV come from the germline V gene (reference sequence). The V gene lost 8 bases and the J gene lost 3 bases, with 17 bases spanning the gap. This chain's CDR3 is CASSYERPFYEQYF. CDR3 in DNA: TGTGCCAGCTCGTATGAGCGACCCTTCTACGAGCAGTACTTC.

The chain links TRBV14 to TRBJ2-7; 7 bases map to TRBD2. The germline V gene has CDR1 SGHDN and CDR2 FVKESK. Germline trimming cut 5 bases from V and 5 bases from J; bases unmatched to any gene: 6. This CDR3 spans 13 amino acids. The chain's CDR3 is CASSWAAGHEQYF. The CDR3 nucleotides read TGTGCCAGCAGCTGGGCAGCGGGACACGAGCAGTACTTC.

CDR3 in amino acids: CASSSGLAGGIGELFF. The CDR3 nucleotides are TGTGCCAGCAGCTCGGGACTAGCGGGAGGTATCGGGGAGCTGTTTTTT. The chain recombines TRBV7-2 with TRBJ2-2; TRBD2 agrees at 15 bases. Per germline, CDR1 SGHTA and CDR2 FQGNSA. The CDR3 covers 16 residues. J was trimmed by 7 bases and V by 4 bases; bases with no gene match: 4.

The rearrangement uses TRBV6-6 and TRBJ1-5; D is undetermined. Germline-derived CDR1 and CDR2 are MNHNY and SVGAGI (reference sequence). This CDR3 has 10 residues. Trimming took off 8 bases at V and 6 bases at J, with 5 bases between the two ends. The CDR3, as DNA: TGTGCCAGCCCCAGTCAGCCCCAGCATTTT. As protein: CASPSQPQHF.

The V call is TRBV6-6, the J call TRBJ1-2; unclear D gene. The CDR3 spans 12 residues. Per the germline V gene, CDR1 is MNHNY and CDR2 is SVGAGI (reference sequence). Trimming removed 6 bases at V and 5 bases at J, with 10 bases between. The CDR3 DNA follows: TGTGCCAGCAGGCAGAACCCGTATGGCTACACCTTC. It is translated as CASRQNPYGYTF.